Below, 2 T cell receptor beta chains from the same sample are listed, as sequenced in a study of vaccination and CD4 T cells after COVID-19. The antigens for these receptors are not known. Stated treatment: approximately 11-day PBMC culture with coronavirus spike peptide pools or control peptides (ViraFEST assay). Sequenced with the Oncomine TCR Beta short-read assay was DNA taken from cultured CD4+ T cells. TCRdb used MiXCR to reprocess the PCR reads, holding one entry per CDR3 protein. The table has fewer than 14,000 distinct CDR3 sequences, roughly 82% seen once. The specimen sequenced was CD4+ T cells from blood, cultured in vitro. The source is a human donor who had recovered from COVID-19.

The V gene is TRBV7-2, the J gene TRBJ2-5, with D possibly matching TRBD2 (6 bases). Trimming shortened V by 1 base and J by 2 bases, and 14 bases separated the two germline ends. The CDR3 runs 16 residues. Germline V CDR1 and CDR2: SGHTA, FQGNSA. The chain's CDR3 is CASSLGYGREQETQYF. CDR3 DNA sequence: TGTGCCAGCAGCTTAGGATACGGGAGAGAGCAAGAGACCCAGTACTTC.

The V call is TRBV20-1, the J call TRBJ2-5; weak D call: TRBD2 (7 bases). V shed 6 bases and J shed 5 bases, with 13 bases lying between them. The length of the CDR3 is 12 residues. CDR1 and CDR2 from the germline V gene are DFQATT and SNEGSKA (reference sequence). The CDR3 sequence: CSAFGGPETQYF. The CDR3 DNA is TGCAGTGCCTTCGGGGGGCCGGAGACCCAGTACTTC.